A selection of T cell receptor beta chains follows, all from one sample in a study of cytomegalovirus exposure and HLA in healthy donors. TCRdb's copy holds only in-frame clones and misses some; the assay was immunoSEQ multiplex PCR. The table has fewer than 250,000 clones, 80% to 90% seen once. The sequenced material came from PBMCs. The receptors come from a man aged 18 to 30 in good health and CMV-seronegative. CDR3s include the opening cysteine and the closing phenylalanine or tryptophan. A D gene is named only where the DNA matches it firmly. Not all rows give a size; the values are once, few, many and, for expanded clones, a class.

D gene	J gene	CDR3 length	V gene	clone size	CDR3 protein	CDR3 DNA
NA	TRBJ2-1	15	TRBV12-2	NA	CASRLVWLPYNEQFF	TGTGCAAGTCGCTTAGTCTGGCTCCCGTACAATGAGCAGTTCTTC
TRBD2	TRBJ2-1	18	TRBV27	NA	CASLPAQGGRLSYNEQFF	TGTGCCAGCCTCCCGGCCCAGGGCGGGAGACTCTCCTACAATGAGCAGTTCTTC
NA	TRBJ1-4	14	TRBV19	NA	CASARPSGGEKLFF	TGTGCCAGTGCAAGGCCAAGTGGCGGTGAAAAACTGTTTTTT
NA	TRBJ2-5	13	TRBV7-9	NA	CASSFGGSETQYF	TGTGCCAGCAGCTTTGGAGGGTCGGAGACCCAGTACTTC
TRBD2	TRBJ2-7	16	TRBV28	NA	CASSLKGLAALYEQYF	TGTGCCAGCAGTTTGAAGGGACTAGCGGCACTCTACGAGCAGTACTTC
NA	TRBJ2-7	12	TRBV11-2	NA	CASSLISVEQYF	TGTGCCAGCAGCTTAATAAGCGTCGAGCAGTACTTC
TRBD2	TRBJ2-7	14	TRBV19	once	CASTLSGRADEQYF	TGTGCCAGTACCTTGAGCGGGAGGGCCGACGAGCAGTACTTC
TRBD1	TRBJ2-1	18	TRBV25-1	NA	CASIAGTGRMGSYNEQFF	TGTGCCAGCATCGCCGGGACAGGGCGGATGGGCTCCTACAATGAGCAGTTCTTC
NA	TRBJ1-5	12	TRBV19	once	CAGGEGTQPQHF	TGTGCCGGGGGCGAGGGGACTCAGCCCCAGCATTTT
NA	TRBJ2-1	11	TRBV10-3	NA	CAILAYNEQFF	TGTGCCATCTTGGCTTACAATGAGCAGTTCTTC
TRBD1	TRBJ1-2	16	TRBV18	NA	CASSPNSQGGNYGYTF	TGTGCCAGCTCACCAAACTCGCAGGGGGGTAACTATGGCTACACCTTC
TRBD1	TRBJ1-1	13	TRBV10-1	NA	CASSMDRGTEAFF	TGCGCCAGCAGTATGGACAGGGGCACTGAAGCTTTCTTT
TRBD1	TRBJ2-2	14	TRBV28	NA	CASRWTGETGELFF	TGTGCCAGCAGGTGGACAGGGGAGACCGGGGAGCTGTTTTTT
NA	TRBJ2-7	14	TRBV11-2	NA	CASTLLPGSYEQYF	TGTGCCAGCACCCTCCTCCCGGGGTCTTACGAGCAGTACTTC
NA	TRBJ2-7	14	TRBV7-2	NA	CASSLEQSSYEQYF	TGTGCCAGCAGCTTAGAACAGAGCTCCTACGAGCAGTACTTC
NA	TRBJ1-2	13	TRBV19	few	CASNANRVSGYTF	TGTGCCAGTAACGCTAACAGGGTGTCTGGCTACACCTTC
NA	TRBJ1-1	16	TRBV21-1	once	CASSRDRVAACHEAFF	TGTGCCAGCAGCCGGGACAGGGTTGCGGCATGCCATGAAGCTTTCTTT
NA	TRBJ2-1	15	TRBV2	once	CASSEGVRGRSEQFF	TGTGCCAGCAGTGAAGGCGTAAGGGGCCGGAGTGAGCAGTTCTTC
TRBD1	TRBJ1-2	18	TRBV11-2	NA	CASSFGTGPGTGQYGYTF	TGTGCCAGCAGCTTCGGAACCGGACCCGGGACAGGGCAGTATGGCTACACCTTC
NA	TRBJ2-7	13	TRBV19	few	CASSIGVPYEQYF	TGTGCCAGTAGTATCGGGGTACCCTACGAGCAGTACTTC